This T cell receptor beta chain stems from a study of shared clonotypes between healthy human individuals. Naive CD8 isolation took CD45RO-negative cells positively selected for CCR7 and excluded terminally differentiated effector memory CD45RA+ cells. Study processing details: ImmunoSEQ output held junction-only sequences without quality scores, so filtering differed. Profiled with immunoSEQ multiplex PCR; TCRdb holds only in-frame clones, not every one. The V and J calls and clone size come from that table; D and trimming were worked out from the DNA. The sample has over 2 million clones; about 94% are singletons. V gave up 4 bases and J gave up 0 bases; unmatched junction bases: 2. Germline V gene data show CDR1 as SNHLY and CDR2 as FYNNEI. The CDR3 runs to 15 residues. As concerns this clone: The target antigen is unknown.

Findings of the study overall: Among donors, clonotype sharing was expected to be affected by sequencing depth. Larger richness was generally estimated for naive than memory subsets.

The chain recombines TRBV2 with TRBJ1-1; 10 bases are shared with TRBD1. The source is a man between 18 and 35 years old in good health. The source material was naive CD8+ T cells sorted from blood. As DNA, the CDR3 is TGTGCCAGCAGTGCGGGACAGGGGATGAACACTGAAGCTTTCTTT. This sequence encodes CASSAGQGMNTEAFF.